Sequencing of this T cell receptor (beta chain) was carried out in a study of tumor and adjacent non-tumor tissue in lung cancer. Study details: Samples averaged roughly 4 million productive TCRbeta reads each.

The study's findings and limits: Top 100 clones took a larger repertoire share in normal lung. Compared with tumor, normal lung showed significantly lower TCR diversity.

TCRbeta libraries were built with three rounds of nested PCR, modified from ARM-PCR. A single record per CDR3 protein comes from TCRdb applying MiXCR to the multiplex PCR reads. The table lists over 110,000 distinct CDR3 sequences, about 71% of them singletons. CDR1 is ENHRY, CDR2 SYGVKD, per germline. This CDR3 contains 16 residues. The template was RNA from unsorted bulk tissue. As regards this clonotype: What it binds is unknown. Lacking the conserved final phenylalanine or tryptophan, this CDR3 likely reflects a read error.

V and J are TRBV10-3 and TRBJ2-2; 10 positions agree with TRBD2. The sample consisted of lung tumor tissue. This receptor was obtained from a man in his 60s with small cell lung cancer. CDR3: CAIGTKAGGDTWELFL. The CDR3 bases are TGTGCCATCGGAACGAAAGCGGGAGGGGACACCTGGGAGCTGTTTCTT.